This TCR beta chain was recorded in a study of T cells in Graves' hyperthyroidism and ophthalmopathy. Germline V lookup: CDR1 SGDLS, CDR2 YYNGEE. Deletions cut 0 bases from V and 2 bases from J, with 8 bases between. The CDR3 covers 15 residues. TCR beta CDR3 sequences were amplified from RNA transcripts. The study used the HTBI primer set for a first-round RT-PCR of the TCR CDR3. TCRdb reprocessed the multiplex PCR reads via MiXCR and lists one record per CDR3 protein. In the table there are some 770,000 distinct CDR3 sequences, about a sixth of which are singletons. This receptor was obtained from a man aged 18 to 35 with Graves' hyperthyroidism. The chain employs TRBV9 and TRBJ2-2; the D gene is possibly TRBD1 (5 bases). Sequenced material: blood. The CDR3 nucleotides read TGTGCCAGCAGCGTAGGAGACAGCAACACCGGGGAGCTGTTTTTT. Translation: CASSVGDSNTGELFF.